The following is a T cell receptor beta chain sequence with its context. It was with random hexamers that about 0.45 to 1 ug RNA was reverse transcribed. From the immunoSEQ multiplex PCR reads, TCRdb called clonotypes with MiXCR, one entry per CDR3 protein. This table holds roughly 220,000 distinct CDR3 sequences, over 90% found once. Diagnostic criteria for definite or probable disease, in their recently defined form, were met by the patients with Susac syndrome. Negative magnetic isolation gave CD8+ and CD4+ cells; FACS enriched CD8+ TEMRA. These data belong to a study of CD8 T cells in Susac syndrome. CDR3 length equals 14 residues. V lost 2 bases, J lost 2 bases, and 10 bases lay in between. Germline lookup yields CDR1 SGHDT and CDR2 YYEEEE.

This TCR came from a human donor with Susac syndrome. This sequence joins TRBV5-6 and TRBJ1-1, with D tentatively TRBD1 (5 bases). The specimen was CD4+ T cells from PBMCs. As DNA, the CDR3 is TGTGCCAGCAGCTTCGAGACAGCTAACACTGAAGCTTTCTTT. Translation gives CASSFETANTEAFF. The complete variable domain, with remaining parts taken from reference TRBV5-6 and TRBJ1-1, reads DAGVTQSPTHLIKTRGQQVTLRCSPKSGHDTVSWYQQALGQGPQFIFQYYEEEERQRGNFPDRFSGHQFPNYSSELNVNALLLGDSALYLCASSFETANTEAFFGQGTRLTVV.